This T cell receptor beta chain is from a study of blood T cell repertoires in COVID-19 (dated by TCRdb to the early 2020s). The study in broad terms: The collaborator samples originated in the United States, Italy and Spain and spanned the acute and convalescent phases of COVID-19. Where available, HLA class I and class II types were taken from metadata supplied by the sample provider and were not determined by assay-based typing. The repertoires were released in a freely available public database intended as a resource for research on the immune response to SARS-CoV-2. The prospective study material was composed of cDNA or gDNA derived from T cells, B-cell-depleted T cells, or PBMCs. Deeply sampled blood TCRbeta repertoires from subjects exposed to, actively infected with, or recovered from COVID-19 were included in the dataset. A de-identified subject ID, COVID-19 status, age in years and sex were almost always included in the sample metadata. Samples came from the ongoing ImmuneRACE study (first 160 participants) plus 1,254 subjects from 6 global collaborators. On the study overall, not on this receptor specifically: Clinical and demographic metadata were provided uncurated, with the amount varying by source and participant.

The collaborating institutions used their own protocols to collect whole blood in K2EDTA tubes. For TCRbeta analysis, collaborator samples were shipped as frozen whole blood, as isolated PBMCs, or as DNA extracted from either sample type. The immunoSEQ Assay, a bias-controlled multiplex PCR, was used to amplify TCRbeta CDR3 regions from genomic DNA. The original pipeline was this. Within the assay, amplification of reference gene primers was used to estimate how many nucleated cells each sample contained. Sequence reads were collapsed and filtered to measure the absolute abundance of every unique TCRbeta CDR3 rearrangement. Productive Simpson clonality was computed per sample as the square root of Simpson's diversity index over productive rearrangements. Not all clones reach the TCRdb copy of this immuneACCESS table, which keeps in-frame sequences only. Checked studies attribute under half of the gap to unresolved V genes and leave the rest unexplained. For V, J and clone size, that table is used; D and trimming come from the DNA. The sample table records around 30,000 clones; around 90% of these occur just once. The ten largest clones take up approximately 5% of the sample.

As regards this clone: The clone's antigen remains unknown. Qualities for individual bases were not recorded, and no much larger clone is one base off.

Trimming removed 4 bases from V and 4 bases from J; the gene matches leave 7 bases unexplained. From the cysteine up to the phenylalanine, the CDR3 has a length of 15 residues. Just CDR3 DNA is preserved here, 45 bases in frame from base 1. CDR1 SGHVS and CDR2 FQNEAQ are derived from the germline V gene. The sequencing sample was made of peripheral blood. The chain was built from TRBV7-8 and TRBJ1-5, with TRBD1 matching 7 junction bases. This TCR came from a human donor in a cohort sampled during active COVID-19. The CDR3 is CASSSDRAVNQPQHF. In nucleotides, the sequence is TGTGCCAGCAGCTCTGACAGGGCGGTTAATCAGCCCCAGCATTTT.